This T cell receptor (beta chain) was observed in a study of human versus mouse CDR3 diversity and MHC coevolution. Across the whole study: Reported immunoSEQ sensitivity was one in 200,000 T cells, with reduced amplification bias. The study's findings and limits: iCHAO1 estimated the human TCR beta repertoire at about 1.6 million clonotypes.

Comments on this clone: Its target is unknown.

Data came from immunoSEQ multiplex PCR; TCRdb stores just in-frame clones and leaves some out. This sample has over 60,000 clones, with 85% to 95% found just once. There are 17 residues in the CDR3. V lost 7 bases, J lost 5 bases, and 26 bases lay in between. The V gene's germline CDR1 is SEHNR and CDR2 FQNEAQ (reference sequence). The genes are TRBV7-9 and TRBJ2-5, with D tentatively TRBD2 (7 bases). Sequencing input: naive CD4+ T cells from blood. The subset was: CD45RO-negative CD62L-positive naive CD4 T cells. This sequence originates from a person between 30 and 69 years old in good health. In nucleotides, the CDR3 is TGTGCCAGCACCACGCTGGGGAGGGGGGGGGCCGCGGAGACCCAGTACTTC. Amino acid sequence: CASTTLGRGGAAETQYF.